The source of this T cell receptor beta chain is a study of shared clonotypes between healthy human individuals. The V end was cut by 9 bases, the J end by 7 bases, with 28 bases between. The CDR3 runs to 16 residues. Germline V gene sequence: CDR1 MNHEY, CDR2 SMNVEV (reference sequence). The table came from immunoSEQ multiplex PCR; TCRdb's copy has only in-frame clones and leaves some out. The sample consists of hundreds of thousands of clones, approximately 79% of them appearing once. V and J are TRBV27 and TRBJ2-7; the D gene is possibly TRBD2 (5 bases). Input material: memory CD4+ T cells sorted from blood. Subset meaning: CD45RA-negative fraction. The origin of this receptor is a woman in her thirties in good health. In DNA form, the CDR3 reads TGTGCCAGTCGGCGGGCGAACAAAGTCGGATCAGATGAGCAGTACTTC. It codes for CASRRANKVGSDEQYF.